What follows is one T cell receptor beta chain and its context. Measured with immunoSEQ multiplex PCR; TCRdb has only the in-frame clones, and not every one. The repertoire holds fewer than 300,000 clones, with 70% to 90% as singletons. Participants came from roughly 24 US areas, aged about 18 to 89 years. The CDR3 has 14 residues. Germline loops: CDR1 SQVTM, CDR2 ANQGSEA. V was pared by 6 bases and J by 1 base, with 16 bases between. This sample is drawn from a study of blood T cell repertoires in COVID-19. The specimen was PBMCs or T cells enriched from blood (not recorded which). The receptor's source is a woman aged 30 to 39 who had recovered from COVID-19. The rearrangement joins TRBV29-1 to TRBJ2-7, with D maybe TRBD2 (6 bases). CDR3 sequence (DNA): TGCAGCGTCGCCGGGGGAAGCGAGTCCTACGAGCAGTACTTC. Its protein product is CSVAGGSESYEQYF.